This T cell receptor beta chain is from a study of shared clonotypes between healthy human individuals. About the study: Sampling drew on donors who were a couple of women and a few men aged 18 to 49.

Only in-frame clones appear in the TCRdb table, and some are missing; sequencing was by immunoSEQ multiplex PCR. Among 2 million to 2.5 million clones, roughly 93% were seen once, and the ten largest hold around 0.4%. Regarding the study as a whole: Shared clonotypes across all four donors exceeded non-shared ones in generation probability.

With regard to this clone: Its matching antigen is unknown. One junction end disagrees with the germline gene, perhaps due to a read error.

The CDR3 sequence is 12 residues long. The germline V gene has CDR1 GTSNPN and CDR2 SVGIG (reference sequence). Sequencing was carried out using naive CD4+ T cells from PBMCs. Subset described: CD45RA+ positively selected. This sequence originates from a man between 18 and 35 years old in good health. Some clones in this sample may be carry-over from other donors' samples. V and J are TRBV30 and TRBJ1-5, with 7 bases fitting TRBD1. The CDR3 region has the DNA TGTGCCTGGAGCCCAGGGGGGGGAGCTACGTATTTT. This codes for CAWSPGGGATYF. Full variable domain (missing parts from reference TRBV30 and TRBJ1-5): SQTIHQWPATLVQPVGSPLSLECTVEGTSNPNLYWYRQAAGRGLQLLFYSVGIGQISSEVPQNLSASRPQDRQFILSSKKLLLSDSGFYLCAWSPGGGATYFGDGTRLSIL.